This passage covers 30 T cell receptor beta chains from one sample sequenced in a study of patients and donors after allogeneic stem cell transplantation (dated by TCRdb to the early 2020s). Library preparation used RT-PCR. Reads for this sample came from a NextSeq 550. Using fastp at Q25 and MiXCR, TCRdb reprocessed the public reads and kept productive beta chains. Rows are unified per CDR3 protein, each entry keeping the most common DNA and genes. The table for this sample lists roughly 960,000 distinct CDR3 sequences; about a sixth of them were counted only once. The top ten clones comprise 6% of the sample. What was sequenced was blood, either unsorted or a sorted T cell fraction (not recorded which). Every receptor here comes from a human donor who was either an allogeneic HSCT recipient or a stem cell or donor lymphocyte infusion donor (not recorded which). It is not recorded whose cells these are; they may come from a transplant donor.

The chain joins TRBV5-1 to TRBJ1-4, with TRBD1 as a possible D gene (5 bases). The CDR3 loop spans 15 amino acids. The germline V and J ends were trimmed by 1 base and 7 bases, with 14 bases remaining between them. In germline, CDR1 is SGHRS, CDR2 YFSETQ. The CDR3 DNA reads TGCGCCAGCAGCTTGCGCCCCGGGACGACTGAAAAACTGTTTTTT. It is translated as CASSLRPGTTEKLFF.

This clonotype turned up a few times. This rearrangement joins TRBV7-9 to TRBJ1-5, with D perhaps TRBD1 (6 bases). The CDR3 sequence is 15 residues long. Germline V gene data show CDR1 as SEHNR and CDR2 as FQNEAQ (reference sequence). The V end was cut by 3 bases, the J end by 5 bases, with 14 bases between. The CDR3 nucleotides read TGTGCCAGCAGCTTGGCATTACAGGGCTATCAGCCCCAGCATTTT. Translated: CASSLALQGYQPQHF.

This clonotype was seen more than once but under ten times. The chain employs TRBV20-1 and TRBJ2-1; D is possibly TRBD1 or TRBD2 (5 bases each). Germline assignment: CDR1 DFQATT and CDR2 SNEGSKA (reference sequence). Between the trimmed V and J ends, which lost 1 base and 5 bases, there was a span of 12 bases. The CDR3 sequence is 14 residues long. CDR3: CSARAPGPNNEQFF. The CDR3 region has the DNA TGCAGTGCTAGAGCGCCGGGACCAAACAATGAGCAGTTCTTC.

V is TRBV10-3 and J is TRBJ2-7; D possibly corresponds to TRBD1 (6 bases). Deletions cut 6 bases from V and 4 bases from J, with 13 bases between. Germline lookup yields CDR1 ENHRY and CDR2 SYGVKD. CDR3 length equals 13 residues. The CDR3 sequence is CAIRGGQLYEQYF. Written as DNA, the CDR3 is TGTGCCATCAGAGGTGGACAGCTTTACGAGCAGTACTTC.

The V call is TRBV30, the J call TRBJ2-5; D gene ambiguous. The CDR3 covers 12 residues. CDR1 is GTSNPN, CDR2 SVGIG, per germline (reference sequence). V shed 2 bases and J shed 3 bases, with 7 bases lying between them. The CDR3 loop is CAWSPREETQYF. The CDR3 DNA follows: TGTGCCTGGAGTCCCAGAGAAGAGACCCAGTACTTC.

This clonotype was recorded a few times. The CDR3 region has the DNA TGTGCTAGTGGTTTGGGTCTGGAAGTGCACTCACCCCTCCACTTT. This codes for CASGLGLEVHSPLHF. This sequence joins TRBV12-5 and TRBJ1-6; D ambiguous. The germline V and J ends were trimmed by 1 base and 10 bases, with 14 bases remaining between them. CDR1 is LGHNT, CDR2 FRNRAP, per germline. The CDR3 has 15 residues.

This chain connects TRBV12-3 or TRBV12-4 to TRBJ1-3; 9 positions match TRBD1. The ends lost 6 bases at V and 0 bases at J; junction bases unmatched: 3. The CDR3 loop spans 15 amino acids. The CDR3 loop reads CASRRTGASGNTIYF. The DNA of the CDR3 is TGTGCCAGCAGACGGACAGGGGCCTCTGGAAACACCATATATTTT.

There are a few counts of this clonotype. The CDR3 spells CASSPLTGGYGYTF. CDR3 nucleotide sequence: TGTGCCAGCAGCCCGTTGACAGGGGGGTATGGCTACACCTTC. V usage is TRBV7-2 and J usage is TRBJ1-2, with 9 positions matching TRBD1. V shed 5 bases and J 5 bases; nucleotides not matched to a gene: 6. The CDR3 spans 14 residues. Germline values: CDR1 SGHTA, CDR2 FQGNSA.

A few counts support this clonotype. The chain uses TRBV20-1 and TRBJ1-1; TRBD1 might be the D (5 bases). Trimming removed 6 bases from V and 0 bases from J, with 17 bases in between. The CDR3 is 15 amino acids. Per germline, CDR1 DFQATT and CDR2 SNEGSKA (reference sequence). CDR3 sequence (DNA): TGCAGTGCGAACGGAGGGACGACGGTGAACACTGAAGCTTTCTTT. This sequence encodes CSANGGTTVNTEAFF.

This clonotype was counted many times. The V gene is TRBV12-3 or TRBV12-4, the J gene TRBJ2-7, with D perhaps assigned TRBD1 or TRBD2 (5 bases each). The CDR3 extends over 14 amino acids. The V gene lost 3 bases and the J gene lost 3 bases, with 12 bases spanning the gap. The CDR3 DNA reads TGTGCCAGCAGTTTGGCCGGGGCCCTCTACGAGCAGTACTTC. It yields the protein CASSLAGALYEQYF.

The gene calls are TRBV6-1 and TRBJ1-1; D is ambiguous. This CDR3 is 15 amino acids long. Germline V gene lookup returns CDR1 MNHNS and CDR2 SASEGT. Trimming left V 4 bases short and J 0 bases short, with 12 bases between. The CDR3 DNA sequence: TGTGCCAGCAGTGTACCCCGGGGATTGAACACTGAAGCTTTCTTT. Its protein is CASSVPRGLNTEAFF.

This clonotype was picked up many times. This chain links TRBV15 with TRBJ2-3, with no clear D. This CDR3 is built from 14 residues. Trimming removed 0 bases from V and 6 bases from J, with 10 bases in between. Germline V gene sequence: CDR1 LNHNV, CDR2 YYDKDF (reference sequence). The CDR3 nucleotides read TGTGCCACCAGCAGAGATCGGGCTTCCGATACGCAGTATTTT. It encodes CATSRDRASDTQYF.

The table lists this clonotype with a few counts. The chain carries TRBV12-3 or TRBV12-4 and TRBJ2-5; D ambiguous. The CDR3 extends over 14 amino acids. V dropped 0 bases and J dropped 4 bases, with 9 bases sitting between them. The CDR3 DNA is TGTGCCAGCAGTTTAGCGGCAGTGATAGAGACCCAGTACTTC. Its translation is CASSLAAVIETQYF.

This clonotype showed up just a few times. The rearrangement joins TRBV29-1 to TRBJ2-1, with 9 bases aligning to TRBD2. J lost 4 bases, V lost 3 bases, and 10 bases had no gene match. The CDR3 length is 16 residues. Germline V gene sequence: CDR1 SQVTM, CDR2 ANQGSEA. This CDR3 is CSVEGSGRPNYNEQFF. The DNA of the CDR3 is TGCAGCGTTGAGGGTAGCGGGAGACCCAATTACAATGAGCAGTTCTTC.

This clonotype was observed a handful of times. The chain couples TRBV7-2 to TRBJ2-7, with 7 bases lining up with TRBD1. Trimming removed 4 bases from V and 2 bases from J; junction bases left unmatched: 5. This CDR3 region has 14 residues. Germline CDR1 is SGHTA and CDR2 is FQGNSA. The CDR3 DNA reads TGTGCCAGCAGCTCACAGGGGAGTGCCTACGAGCAGTACTTC. Residues: CASSSQGSAYEQYF. Using reference TRBV7-2 and TRBJ2-7 for the parts outside the CDR3, the full variable domain is GAGVSQSPSNKVTEKGKDVELRCDPISGHTALYWYRQSLGQGLEFLIYFQGNSAPDKSGLPSDRFSAERTGGSVSTLTIQRTQQEDSAVYLCASSSQGSAYEQYFGPGTRLTVT.

This clonotype has a handful of counts. The V and J genes are TRBV27 and TRBJ2-1; 9 bases map to TRBD2. Germline CDR1 reads MNHEY; CDR2 reads SMNVEV (reference sequence). The CDR3 consists of 16 residues. V was pared by 3 bases and J by 7 bases, with 10 bases of the junction left unmatched. CDR3 DNA sequence: TGTGCCAGCAGTTTCCTCCCCAGCGGGGGGAAAAATGAGCAGTTCTTC. This codes for CASSFLPSGGKNEQFF.

This clonotype appeared a few times. The chain recombines TRBV20-1 with TRBJ2-3; no clear D gene. The CDR3 runs to 13 residues. Per the germline V gene, CDR1 is DFQATT and CDR2 is SNEGSKA (reference sequence). V lost 6 bases and J 7 bases, leaving 17 bases between the germline ends. The CDR3 is CSAPFPGAYTQYF. The CDR3 DNA sequence: TGCAGTGCACCGTTTCCGGGCGCATATACGCAGTATTTT.

As to this clonotype: The junction does not match germline at one end; this may be a read error. The chain uses TRBV7-7 and TRBJ2-1; TRBD1 matches 8 bases. There are 14 residues in the CDR3. Germline assignment: CDR1 SSHAT and CDR2 FNYEAQ (reference sequence). The CDR3 nucleotides are TGTGCTAGCACGCGACAGGGGCGAACGAATGAGCAGTTCTTC. Protein: CASTRQGRTNEQFF.

This clonotype was counted many times. CDR3 protein: CASSFGTSGGMQYF. CDR3 DNA: TGTGCCAGCAGTTTCGGGACTAGCGGTGGGATGCAGTACTTC. J is TRBJ2-7 and V is TRBV12-3 or TRBV12-4; 11 bases align to TRBD2. J lost 9 bases, V lost 3 bases, and 7 bases had no gene match. This CDR3 is 14 amino acids long.

The rearrangement uses TRBV13 and TRBJ2-6; TRBD2 is a possible D gene (6 bases). The CDR3 runs 16 residues. Trimming cost V 5 bases and J 2 bases, with 13 bases left between them. The germline gives CDR1 PRHDT, CDR2 FYEKMQ (reference sequence). The CDR3 DNA follows: TGTGCCAGCAGCCCAACGAGGAGGGCTGGGGCCAACGTCCTGACTTTC. It encodes CASSPTRRAGANVLTF.

This clonotype has just a few counts. The CDR3 sequence is CASSKGQGSYGYTF. The CDR3 bases are TGTGCCAGCAGCAAGGGACAGGGCAGCTATGGCTACACCTTC. The V gene is TRBV7-2, the J gene TRBJ1-2; 9 bases are shared with TRBD1. The CDR3 is 14 residues long. Germline loops: CDR1 SGHTA, CDR2 FQGNSA. V trimming: 5 bases; J trimming: 4 bases; junction bases outside the gene matches: 5.

V usage is TRBV25-1 and J usage is TRBJ1-2, with 9 bases aligning to TRBD1. V was pared by 3 bases and J by 8 bases, with 10 bases of the junction left unmatched. The germline CDR1 and CDR2 sequences are MGHDK and SYGVNS. The length of the CDR3 is 15 residues. The CDR3 reads CASSDTGGGLRGYTF. The CDR3 DNA sequence: TGTGCCAGCAGTGATACAGGGGGCGGTTTAAGGGGCTACACCTTC.

The chain carries TRBV7-9 and TRBJ2-3; 7 bases are shared with TRBD1. CDR3 length: 15 residues. The germline gives CDR1 SEHNR, CDR2 FQNEAQ (reference sequence). Trimming cost V 4 bases and J 2 bases; bases outside gene matches: 6. The CDR3 sequence: CASSSRTGVTDTQYF. CDR3 coding DNA: TGTGCCAGCAGCTCGAGGACAGGTGTCACAGATACGCAGTATTTT.

The gene calls are TRBV7-9 and TRBJ2-1, with 8 bases that match TRBD1. V was pared by 5 bases and J by 8 bases, with 11 bases of the junction left unmatched. Per the germline V gene, CDR1 is SEHNR and CDR2 is FQNEAQ (reference sequence). The CDR3 is 15 amino acids. The CDR3 sequence: CASSHRTGREDEQFF. CDR3 bases: TGTGCCAGCAGCCACCGGACAGGGCGTGAGGATGAGCAGTTCTTC.

This clonotype came up many times. The chain is built from TRBV12-3 or TRBV12-4 and TRBJ2-7; D ambiguous. This CDR3 has 15 residues. Trimming stripped 5 bases from V and 1 base from J, with 15 bases between. Here the CDR3 DNA reads TGTGCCAGCAGTCCCGGACGACTGCAGTCCTACGAGCAGTACTTC. Translation gives CASSPGRLQSYEQYF.

The J gene is TRBJ1-2, the V gene TRBV2, with D possibly matching TRBD1 (5 bases). This CDR3 has 17 amino acids. The germline V gene encodes CDR1 SNHLY and CDR2 FYNNEI. V lost 2 bases and J 8 bases, leaving 24 bases between the germline ends. The CDR3 loop reads CASSEFGDAGGNGGYTF. The CDR3 DNA reads TGTGCCAGCAGTGAATTTGGGGACGCCGGAGGCAACGGAGGCTACACCTTC.

The chain combines TRBV12-3 or TRBV12-4 with TRBJ1-2, with 7 bases fitting TRBD1. J was trimmed by 4 bases and V by 8 bases; bases with no gene match: 7. This CDR3 comprises 13 residues. The CDR3 coding sequence is TGTGCCAGCGCTCAGGGGGTGGGCTATGGCTACACCTTC. As protein: CASAQGVGYGYTF.

This clonotype occurred a few times. The V gene is TRBV12-3 or TRBV12-4, the J gene TRBJ2-3; a possible D gene is TRBD2 (5 bases). CDR3 length: 13 residues. Trimming took 5 bases from V and 2 from J, leaving 8 bases between them. CDR3 residues: CASSSGITDTQYF. DNA of the CDR3: TGTGCCAGCAGTAGCGGAATCACAGATACGCAGTATTTT.

The chain is built from TRBV7-8 and TRBJ2-1; D possibly corresponds to TRBD2 (6 bases). V gave up 1 base and J gave up 7 bases, with 14 bases separating them. This CDR3 is 15 amino acids long. Germline CDR1 reads SGHVS; CDR2 reads FQNEAQ. Here the CDR3 DNA reads TGTGCCAGCAGCTTAGTGGCTAGCGATCTGAATGAGCAGTTCTTC. Translating it yields CASSLVASDLNEQFF.

This clonotype appeared a few times. The rearrangement joins TRBV20-1 to TRBJ2-7, with TRBD2 as a possible D gene (7 bases). The CDR3 runs to 16 residues. V was pared by 3 bases and J by 5 bases, with 23 bases between. CDR1 and CDR2 (germline): DFQATT, SNEGSKA (reference sequence). CDR3 residues: CSARGGPDSPAHEQYF. DNA of the CDR3: TGCAGTGCTAGGGGGGGGCCGGACAGCCCAGCTCACGAGCAGTACTTC.